This T cell receptor beta chain was captured in a study of cytomegalovirus exposure and HLA in healthy donors. Study-wide context: The 600 to 800 first-cohort repertoires shared a platform with the approximately 110 validation repertoires, as reported in a later analysis. Notes on the study in general: Reportedly, diagnosis of cytomegalovirus status by the classifier showed high specificity and sensitivity. Most TCR sequences were uncommon, yet certain public TCRs appeared in many donors. The authors enumerated over 150 TCR beta chains as linked to cytomegalovirus.

This CDR3 contains 14 residues. In germline, CDR1 is SGHDN, CDR2 FVKESK. V gave up 3 bases and J gave up 6 bases; unmatched junction bases: 7. Profiling relied on immunoSEQ multiplex PCR, and the TCRdb table lists in-frame clones only, not all of them. The sample has about 65,000 clones; about 91% are singletons. Note on this clone: Its antigen is undetermined.

The rearrangement uses TRBV14 and TRBJ2-7; 8 nucleotides agree with TRBD2. The receptor was isolated from a woman in her late teens or twenties in good health and CMV-seronegative. What was sequenced was PBMCs. CDR3 sequence: CASSHRAGAGEQYF. CDR3 bases: TGTGCCAGCAGCCATAGAGCGGGAGCGGGCGAGCAGTACTTC.